Below are 23 T cell receptor beta chains sequenced from a single sample in a study of CDR3 diversity in severe acne. TCRdb redid the calling of the PCR reads with MiXCR, one entry per CDR3 protein. The table has more than 85,000 distinct CDR3 sequences, 45% to 55% seen once; the top ten hold around 10%. The sample taken for sequencing was blood. Source of these receptors: a male donor in good health, serving as a control.

The chain uses TRBV4-1 and TRBJ2-2; 7 positions match TRBD1. The CDR3 sequence is 15 residues long. CDR1 is MGHRA and CDR2 is YSYEKL in the germline V gene. With 2 bases clipped from V and 3 bases from J, the junction kept 3 bases outside the gene matches. This CDR3 reads CASSQYDRDTGELFF. The DNA of the CDR3 is TGCGCCAGCAGCCAATATGACAGGGACACCGGGGAGCTGTTTTTT.

There are many counts of this clonotype. V gene TRBV11-2 combines with J gene TRBJ2-7; 8 positions match TRBD2. This CDR3 is built from 14 residues. Losses at the gene ends were 5 bases for V and 4 bases for J; bases not matched to a gene: 7. CDR1 SGHAT and CDR2 FQNNGV come from the germline V gene. CDR3 bases: TGTGCCAGCAGCCGCGGGACTAGTTCATACGAGCAGTACTTC. As protein: CASSRGTSSYEQYF.

This rearrangement joins TRBV25-1 to TRBJ1-1; no definite D call. The germline gives CDR1 MGHDK, CDR2 SYGVNS. V was shortened by 7 bases and J by 4 bases, with 7 bases between the two germline ends. This CDR3 has 11 residues. CDR3 in amino acids: CASKYGTEAFF. The CDR3 region has the DNA TGTGCCAGCAAATACGGCACTGAAGCTTTCTTT.

J is TRBJ2-1 and V is TRBV7-7, with 10 nucleotides matching TRBD2. Germline V gene sequence: CDR1 SSHAT, CDR2 FNYEAQ (reference sequence). The CDR3 totals 13 residues. CDR3 region: CARRAGGSNEQFF. The CDR3 coding sequence is TGTGCTAGGCGAGCGGGAGGGAGCAATGAGCAGTTCTTC. The full variable domain, rest sourced from reference TRBV7-7 and TRBJ2-1, is GAGVSQSPRYKVTKRGQDVTLRCDPISSHATLYWYQQALGQGPEFLTYFNYEAQPDKSGLPSDRFSAERPEGSISTLTIQRTEQRDSAMYRCARRAGGSNEQFFGPGTRLTVL.

The chain recombines TRBV5-1 with TRBJ2-2; TRBD2 agrees at 7 bases. The CDR3 is 16 amino acids. CDR1 SGHRS and CDR2 YFSETQ come from the germline V gene. J lost 7 bases, V lost 4 bases, and 13 bases had no gene match. CDR3 amino acids: CASSPLAASGIGELFF. CDR3 sequence (DNA): TGCGCCAGCAGCCCCCTGGCTGCGAGCGGGATCGGGGAGCTGTTTTTT.

This clonotype was observed once. J is TRBJ1-2 and V is TRBV5-1; 10 positions match TRBD1. After removal of 3 bases from V and 6 bases from J, the junction contained 5 bases not matched to a gene. This CDR3 is 14 amino acids long. Germline assignment: CDR1 SGHRS and CDR2 YFSETQ. The CDR3 DNA is TGCGCCAGCAGCTCCGGGACAGGGGTGGATGGCTACACCTTC. Translation gives CASSSGTGVDGYTF.

The chain carries TRBV5-5 and TRBJ2-2, with no clear D. This CDR3 is built from 13 residues. Trimming shortened V by 8 bases and J by 3 bases, and 11 bases separated the two germline ends. CDR1 and CDR2 (germline): SGHKS, YYEKEE (reference sequence). CDR3 sequence (DNA): TGTGCCAGTAGTATTTGGGACACCGGGGAGCTGTTTTTT. Its translation is CASSIWDTGELFF. The full variable domain, in which reference TRBV5-5 and TRBJ2-2 provide the parts outside the CDR3, is DAGVTQSPTHLIKTRGQQVTLRCSPISGHKSVSWYQQVLGQGPQFIFQYYEKEERGRGNFPDRFSARQFPNYSSELNVNALLLGDSALYLCASSIWDTGELFFGEGSRLTVL.

As for this clonotype: A read error may account for a junction end that differs from germline. The CDR3 DNA reads TGTGCTTGGGAGGTATCTGGGACCAACGTCCTGACTTTC. It yields the protein CAWEVSGTNVLTF. This chain joins TRBV2 and TRBJ2-6; D perhaps matches TRBD2 (6 bases). This CDR3 has 13 residues. Per the germline V gene, CDR1 is SNHLY and CDR2 is FYNNEI.

This clonotype was seen only once. The chain uses TRBV2 and TRBJ2-7; 10 nucleotides line up with TRBD1. J gave up 3 bases and V 7 bases, and 12 bases lay outside the gene matches. Germline CDR1 is SNHLY and CDR2 is FYNNEI. CDR3 size: 16 residues. DNA of the CDR3: TGTGCCAGCACTGGACAGGGGGGACAGGACTTCTACGAGCAGTACTTC. This translates into CASTGQGGQDFYEQYF.

This clonotype counts as medium-sized. This chain uses TRBV5-1 with TRBJ1-2; 7 bases agree with TRBD1. With V trimmed by 4 bases and J by 6 bases, 3 bases remained unmatched. This CDR3 comprises 12 residues. The germline CDR1 and CDR2 sequences are SGHRS and YFSETQ. CDR3 residues: CASSPGTDGYTF. The CDR3 nucleotides are TGCGCCAGCAGCCCTGGGACAGATGGCTACACCTTC.

This clonotype was seen once. The rearrangement joins TRBV19 to TRBJ2-3; weak D call: TRBD1 (5 bases). Between the trimmed V and J ends, which lost 5 bases and 11 bases, there was a span of 20 bases. Looked up from germline, CDR1 is LNHDA and CDR2 is SQIVND (reference sequence). The CDR3 is 14 amino acids. CDR3 sequence reads: CASSRQGPINEQYF. The CDR3 nucleotides read TGTGCCAGTAGTCGGCAGGGCCCGATCAATGAGCAGTATTTT.

This clonotype was seen more than once but under ten times. The gene calls are TRBV29-1 and TRBJ1-2; D uncertain. The CDR3 length is 12 residues. Per germline, CDR1 SQVTM and CDR2 ANQGSEA. Trimming took off 6 bases at V and 5 bases at J, with 13 bases between the two ends. CDR3: CSVAPGPYGYTF. The CDR3 DNA reads TGCAGCGTGGCCCCCGGGCCTTATGGCTACACCTTC.

The J gene is TRBJ2-7, the V gene TRBV7-9, with 8 nucleotides matching TRBD2. From germline, CDR1 is SEHNR and CDR2 FQNEAQ (reference sequence). The CDR3 extends over 15 amino acids. V trimming: 5 bases; J trimming: 2 bases; junction bases outside the gene matches: 8. DNA for the CDR3: TGTGCCAGCAGCGGGCTGGACGGGAGGGCCTACGAGCAGTACTTC. It is translated as CASSGLDGRAYEQYF.

The chain recombines TRBV19 with TRBJ1-5; tentatively, D is TRBD1 (6 bases). Germline CDR1 and CDR2: LNHDA and SQIVND (reference sequence). CDR3 length: 14 amino acids. Trimming shortened V by 3 bases and J by 5 bases, and 11 bases separated the two germline ends. In DNA, the CDR3 is TGTGCCAGTAGTATTGAGGAGGGGGATCAGCCCCAGCATTTT. It encodes CASSIEEGDQPQHF.

This chain joins TRBV7-9 and TRBJ1-1, with TRBD1 identical over 7 bases. The J segment lost 5 bases and the V segment lost 5 bases, leaving 11 bases of the junction unmatched. Looked up from germline, CDR1 is SEHNR and CDR2 is FQNEAQ (reference sequence). The CDR3 extends over 15 amino acids. In nucleotides, the CDR3 is TGTGCCAGCAGCCACGACAGGGAGTGGAGAACTGAAGCTTTCTTT. As protein: CASSHDREWRTEAFF.

The chain joins TRBV28 to TRBJ2-7; 8 nucleotides line up with TRBD1. The junction had 13 bases not matched to a gene; V was cut back by 7 bases and J by 2 bases. Germline V gene sequence: CDR1 MDHEN, CDR2 SYDVKM. The CDR3 runs 16 residues. The CDR3, as DNA: TGTGCCAGCACCGCACAGGCGGACAGGGCCCCCTACGAGCAGTACTTC. This translates into CASTAQADRAPYEQYF.

There are a few counts of this clonotype. A read error may explain this, as a much larger clone is one base away. The chain links TRBV19 to TRBJ1-2, with D unclear. Germline V gene sequence: CDR1 LNHDA, CDR2 SQIVND (reference sequence). CDR3 size: 14 residues. V gave up 6 bases and J gave up 3 bases, with 14 bases separating them. CDR3 bases: TGTGCCAGTAGGCCAGATGGGTTTGACTATGGCTACACCTTC. Amino acids: CASRPDGFDYGYTF.

The chain links TRBV2 to TRBJ2-2, with D uncertain. Between the trimmed V and J ends, which lost 8 bases and 5 bases, there was a span of 6 bases. The CDR3 contains 11 residues. Looked up from germline, CDR1 is SNHLY and CDR2 is FYNNEI. CDR3 sequence reads: CASPRTGELFF. CDR3 bases: TGTGCCAGCCCACGGACCGGGGAGCTGTTTTTT.

V and J are TRBV20-1 and TRBJ1-1; no firm D call. Per the germline V gene, CDR1 is DFQATT and CDR2 is SNEGSKA (reference sequence). The CDR3 has 12 residues. Trimming removed 6 bases from V and 1 base from J, with 9 bases in between. DNA of the CDR3: TGCAGTGCGAAATCACCGAACACTGAAGCTTTCTTT. Translated, it gives CSAKSPNTEAFF.

The chain is built from TRBV2 and TRBJ2-7, with a tentative D call TRBD1 (6 bases). The CDR3 loop spans 14 amino acids. Trimming stripped 6 bases from V and 4 bases from J, with 16 bases between. In germline, CDR1 is SNHLY, CDR2 FYNNEI. The CDR3 spells CASRPLGTRYEQYF. CDR3 in DNA: TGTGCCAGCAGGCCCCTCGGGACACGGTACGAGCAGTACTTC.

This clonotype was recorded many times. This chain links TRBV5-1 with TRBJ2-5; 7 bases match TRBD1. The CDR3 is 14 residues long. Germline CDR1 is SGHRS and CDR2 is YFSETQ. V shed 3 bases, J shed 1 base, and the junction held 3 bases outside the gene matches. The CDR3 spells CASSYRGRQETQYF. The CDR3 nucleotides read TGCGCCAGCAGCTACAGGGGCCGCCAAGAGACCCAGTACTTC.

The chain combines TRBV20-1 with TRBJ2-1; the D gene is possibly TRBD1 (6 bases). Looked up from germline, CDR1 is DFQATT and CDR2 is SNEGSKA (reference sequence). The CDR3 is 14 residues long. Trimming pared 5 bases from V and 6 bases from J, leaving 17 bases between. For the CDR3, the DNA is TGCAGTGCTCAGAGGGGGATGTCCCCCAATGAGCAGTTCTTC. Its translation: CSAQRGMSPNEQFF.

At least ten counts were recorded for this clonotype. The genes are TRBV7-9 and TRBJ1-4, with D possibly matching TRBD1 (6 bases). This CDR3 has 16 residues. The V gene's germline CDR1 is SEHNR and CDR2 FQNEAQ (reference sequence). The ends were cut back, 5 bases at V and 7 bases at J, with 20 bases in the middle. The CDR3 reads CASSETSKGGSEKLFF. CDR3 in DNA: TGTGCCAGCAGCGAAACCTCCAAGGGGGGTAGTGAAAAACTGTTTTTT.